This T cell receptor (beta chain) was captured by sequencing in a study of T cell responses to AZD1222 COVID-19 vaccine. Overall study findings and caveats: Repertoires were obtained solely post-peak T cell response. White British donors predominated, females outnumbered males, and clonal diversity was possibly underestimated.

The analysis combined second doses at about 4 or about 12 weeks. Germline loops: CDR1 SGHRS, CDR2 YFSETQ. CDR3 length: 13 residues. With 4 bases clipped from V and 5 bases from J, the junction kept 4 bases outside the gene matches. To note about this clone: What it binds is unknown.

Profiled with immunoSEQ multiplex PCR; TCRdb holds only in-frame clones, not every one. The table records under 150,000 clones, roughly 93% of them present only once. The chain recombines TRBV5-1 with TRBJ1-2; 8 bases fit TRBD1. The TCR was taken from an adult who received the AZD1222 COVID-19 vaccine. Sequencing was performed on peripheral blood, taken 28 days after the second AZD1222 dose. In nucleotides, the CDR3 is TGCGCCAGCAGCCCAGGACAGGGTTATGGCTACACCTTC. Residues: CASSPGQGYGYTF.